Reported below is one T cell receptor beta chain. Its antigen is unidentified. Uncontrolled infection, other autoimmune disease, pregnancy or lactation led to exclusion. These data originate in a study of T cells in Graves' hyperthyroidism and ophthalmopathy. General observations from the study: Appearing also in blood were most of the thyroid clonotypes expanded above 0.001. A 13 V-J model separated ophthalmopathy from stable hyperthyroidism. Model predictions of ophthalmopathy came a median approximately 6.8 months before onset.

Amplified TCR beta CDR3 regions derived from RNA transcripts. TCR CDR3 regions were first amplified by RT-PCR with HTBI primers. TCRdb ran MiXCR on the multiplex PCR reads and lists one entry per CDR3 protein. Among around 660,000 distinct CDR3 sequences, less than 45% were seen once, and the ten largest hold more than 7%. Germline V gene lookup returns CDR1 MGHDK and CDR2 SYGVNS. The germline V and J ends were trimmed by 4 bases and 0 bases, with 13 bases remaining between them. This CDR3 comprises 15 residues. Sequencing used peripheral blood or thyroid tissue (not recorded which). The TCR sequence derives from an adult man with Graves' disease, either hyperthyroidism or ophthalmopathy (not recorded which). The gene calls are TRBV25-1 and TRBJ2-7; D is uncertain. Here the CDR3 DNA reads TGTGCCAGCAGTGCTGTAAGCCCAACCTCCTACGAGCAGTACTTC. Translating it yields CASSAVSPTSYEQYF.